The 9 T cell receptor beta chains given below trace back to one sample, sequenced in a study of Graves' ophthalmopathy and Graves' hyperthyroidism. The TCR beta CDR3 regions underwent amplification from RNA transcripts. The workflow started with a first-round RT-PCR run with HTBI primers and then moved on to a second-round multiplex PCR. TCRdb recomputed calls from the multiplex PCR reads with MiXCR, one row per CDR3 protein. There are about 170,000 distinct CDR3 sequences in the sample; less than 45% occur only once, and less than 6% lies in the top ten. The sequenced sample was peripheral blood. The receptors originated from a woman in her thirties or forties with Graves' ophthalmopathy.

V is TRBV20-1 and J is TRBJ2-5; 7 nucleotides line up with TRBD2. The germline gives CDR1 DFQATT, CDR2 SNEGSKA (reference sequence). The J segment lost 2 bases and the V segment lost 1 base, leaving 4 bases of the junction unmatched. CDR3 length equals 14 residues. CDR3 sequence reads: CSARVPSGQETQYF. As DNA, the CDR3 is TGCAGTGCTAGAGTGCCTAGCGGACAAGAGACCCAGTACTTC.

The V and J genes are TRBV7-2 and TRBJ2-5, with unresolved D. V was pared by 5 bases and J by 5 bases, with 9 bases between. Germline V CDR1 and CDR2: SGHTA, FQGNSA. The CDR3 loop spans 12 amino acids. The CDR3 bases are TGTGCCAGCAGCGAAAGTACGGAGACCCAGTACTTC. It is translated as CASSESTETQYF.

This clonotype was detected ten times or more. V is TRBV28 and J is TRBJ1-1, with 10 positions matching TRBD1. Trimming at V came to 6 bases and at J to 7 bases, leaving 5 bases not matched to a gene. The CDR3 totals 13 residues. Germline V gives CDR1 MDHEN, CDR2 SYDVKM. This CDR3 reads CASRRQGAGEAFF. The CDR3 region has the DNA TGTGCCAGCAGACGACAGGGGGCTGGTGAAGCTTTCTTT.

The rearrangement joins TRBV7-2 to TRBJ2-2; no definite D call. CDR3 size: 13 residues. Germline V gene data show CDR1 as SGHTA and CDR2 as FQGNSA. Trimming pared 8 bases from V and 0 bases from J, leaving 7 bases between. DNA for the CDR3: TGTGCCAGCCGCGGATCGAACACCGGGGAGCTGTTTTTT. Amino acid sequence: CASRGSNTGELFF.

This clonotype has more than one count but fewer than ten. The J gene is TRBJ2-5, the V gene TRBV6-5; no definite D call. The germline gives CDR1 MNHEY, CDR2 SVGAGI. The CDR3 is 15 amino acids. Deletions cut 0 bases from V and 1 base from J, with 9 bases between. The CDR3 here is CASSYSIFSQETQYF. CDR3 coding DNA: TGTGCCAGCAGTTACTCGATTTTCAGCCAAGAGACCCAGTACTTC.

This clonotype was seen many times. This chain joins TRBV11-3 and TRBJ1-2, with 8 bases aligning to TRBD1. Germline CDR1 SGHNT, CDR2 YENEEA. Trimming removed 1 base from V and 8 bases from J; junction bases left unmatched: 18. There are 18 residues in the CDR3. The CDR3 sequence: CASSLGGSGTGVEGGYTF. CDR3 nucleotide sequence: TGTGCCAGCAGCTTAGGAGGCAGCGGGACAGGAGTAGAGGGCGGCTACACCTTC.

This clonotype has at least ten counts. The V call is TRBV5-1, the J call TRBJ1-2; 7 bases map to TRBD1. The length of the CDR3 is 15 residues. The V gene end was trimmed by 0 bases and the J gene end by 5 bases; junction bases not matched to a gene: 7. Germline loops: CDR1 SGHRS, CDR2 YFSETQ. The CDR3 DNA follows: TGCGCCAGCAGCTTGGGCGGGACAGTCGATTATGGCTACACCTTC. It encodes CASSLGGTVDYGYTF.

The V and J genes are TRBV6-5 and TRBJ1-5; D unclear. Trimming cost V 2 bases and J 1 base, with 6 bases left between them. Germline assignment: CDR1 MNHEY and CDR2 SVGAGI. The length of the CDR3 is 14 residues. The CDR3, as DNA: TGTGCCAGCAGTTACGGGAAGAGCAATCAGCCCCAGCATTTT. It is translated as CASSYGKSNQPQHF.

V is TRBV11-2 and J is TRBJ2-5; tentatively, D is TRBD1 (5 bases). The V end was cut by 0 bases, the J end by 5 bases, with 7 bases between. The CDR3 is made up of 13 amino acids. Germline V gene sequence: CDR1 SGHAT, CDR2 FQNNGV. The CDR3 sequence: CASSLEAGETQYF. CDR3 sequence (DNA): TGTGCCAGCAGCTTAGAGGCAGGGGAGACCCAGTACTTC.